One T cell receptor (beta chain) is described in this entry. What it binds is unknown. The PCR had 60 Vbeta and 13 Jbeta primers. Assay used: immunoSEQ multiplex PCR; TCRdb lists only in-frame clones, some missing. The sample contains fewer than 200,000 clones, 75% to 80% of which appear only once. Germline CDR1 reads LGHNT; CDR2 reads FRNRAP. CDR3 size: 15 residues. The V gene lost 1 base and the J gene lost 4 bases, with 12 bases spanning the gap. The data were obtained in a study of cytomegalovirus exposure and HLA in healthy donors. Background on the study: Out of about 360 genotyped donors, less than 90% belonged to the Caucasian-associated ancestry cluster.

Study results and caveats: Previously analyzed data showed that most TCR beta V segments were productive at a frequency of about 90% or about 30%.

The receptor comes from a female donor in good health and CMV-seronegative. The sequencing sample was made of PBMCs. The chain recombines TRBV12-5 with TRBJ2-3; possibly TRBD2 for D (6 bases). The CDR3 sequence is CASGLGRLGADTQYF. CDR3 nucleotide sequence: TGTGCTAGTGGTTTGGGTCGACTAGGAGCAGATACGCAGTATTTT.